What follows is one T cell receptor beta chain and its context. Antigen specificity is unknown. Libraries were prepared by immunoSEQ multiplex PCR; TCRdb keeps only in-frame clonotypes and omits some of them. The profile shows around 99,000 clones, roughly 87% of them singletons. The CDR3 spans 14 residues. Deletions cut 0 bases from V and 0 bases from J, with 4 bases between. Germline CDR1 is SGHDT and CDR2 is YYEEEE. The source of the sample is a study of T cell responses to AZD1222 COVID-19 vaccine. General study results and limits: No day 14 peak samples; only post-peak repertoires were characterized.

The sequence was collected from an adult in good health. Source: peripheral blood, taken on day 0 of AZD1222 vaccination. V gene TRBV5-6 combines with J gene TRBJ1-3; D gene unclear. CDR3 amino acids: CASSLGNSGNTIYF. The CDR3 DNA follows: TGTGCCAGCAGCTTGGGGAACTCTGGAAACACCATATATTTT.